The rows below give T cell receptor beta chains drawn from one sample of a study of post-analysis software for immune sequencing data. TCRdb re-called the PCR reads through MiXCR, storing one row per CDR3 protein. The sample yields some 690,000 distinct CDR3 sequences, 25% to 30% seen once. Sequencing was done on a sample of blood. These receptors came from a girl aged 5 to 17 with multiple sclerosis. CDR3s include the opening cysteine and the closing phenylalanine or tryptophan. D genes are given only for firm matches. Some rows mark clone size as missing; the rest say once, few, many or name a class of expanded clone.

clone_size,j_call,d_call,v_call,cdr3_aa,cdr3_nt
few,TRBJ2-1,-,TRBV7-9,CASSLAGRDYNEQFF,TGTGCCAGCAGCTTAGCGGGCAGGGATTACAATGAGCAGTTCTTC
-,TRBJ2-1,-,TRBV14,CASSQEVQGRGNEQFF,TGTGCCAGCAGCCAAGAGGTGCAGGGTAGGGGCAATGAGCAGTTCTTC
few,TRBJ1-4,TRBD1,TRBV20-1,CSARNQGVSNEKLFF,TGCAGTGCTAGAAACCAGGGGGTGTCTAATGAAAAACTGTTTTTT
-,TRBJ1-4,-,TRBV20-1,CSARASWANEKLFF,TGCAGTGCTAGAGCCTCCTGGGCTAATGAAAAACTGTTTTTT
-,TRBJ1-4,-,TRBV20-1,CSAGVHAEKLFF,TGCAGTGCTGGAGTGCATGCGGAAAAACTGTTTTTT
many,TRBJ2-7,TRBD2,TRBV10-3,CAITGTSGTYEQYF,TGTGCCATCACCGGGACTAGCGGGACCTACGAGCAGTACTTC
-,TRBJ2-7,TRBD2,TRBV6-2/TRBV6-3,CASRIAGGAYNEQYF,TGTGCCAGCAGGATAGCGGGAGGGGCCTACAATGAGCAGTACTTC
few,TRBJ2-2,TRBD1,TRBV5-1,CASSPLGQGSNTGELFF,TGCGCCAGCAGCCCCCTCGGACAGGGGTCGAACACCGGGGAGCTGTTTTTT
-,TRBJ2-1,TRBD2,TRBV9,CASSGTGTRGSYNEQFF,TGTGCCAGCAGCGGAACCGGGACTAGAGGGAGCTACAATGAGCAGTTCTTC
few,TRBJ2-4,-,TRBV6-5,CASSYFNPEKNIQYF,TGTGCCAGCAGTTATTTTAACCCGGAAAAAAACATTCAGTACTTC
few,TRBJ2-6,-,TRBV12-3/TRBV12-4,CASSPSGQRLSANVLTF,TGTGCCAGCAGTCCCTCTGGACAGCGGCTTTCAGCCAACGTCCTGACTTTC
-,TRBJ2-3,-,TRBV12-3/TRBV12-4,CASGRSSADTQYF,TGTGCCAGCGGCAGATCGAGCGCAGATACGCAGTATTTT
-,TRBJ1-1,-,TRBV9,CASSVGGMGTPLGAFF,TGTGCCAGCAGCGTAGGGGGGATGGGGACTCCCCTGGGAGCTTTCTTT
few,TRBJ2-1,TRBD2,TRBV20-1,CSARDLLASGRSVYNEQFF,TGCAGTGCTAGAGATCTCTTGGCTAGCGGGAGATCGGTCTACAATGAGCAGTTCTTC
few,TRBJ1-5,TRBD1,TRBV20-1,CSARDGGQDQPQHF,TGCAGTGCTAGAGATGGAGGACAGGATCAGCCCCAGCATTTT
-,TRBJ1-1,-,TRBV5-1,CASSRIKGRGPAEAFF,TGCGCCAGCAGCAGAATTAAAGGCCGGGGGCCCGCTGAAGCTTTCTTT
-,TRBJ2-5,-,TRBV20-1,CSANWETQYF,TGCAGTGCCAATTGGGAGACCCAGTACTTC
-,TRBJ2-7,-,TRBV20-1,CSATEDYEQYF,TGCAGTGCCACGGAGGACTACGAGCAGTACTTC
-,TRBJ1-1,-,TRBV19,CASTQPTSMNTEAFF,TGTGCCAGTACTCAACCCACATCTATGAACACTGAAGCTTTCTTT
-,TRBJ1-2,-,TRBV3-1,CASSQGGGSLYGYTF,TGTGCCAGCAGCCAAGGCGGGGGATCACTCTATGGCTACACCTTC
few,TRBJ1-2,TRBD1,TRBV7-2,CASSLAGQGARGYTF,TGTGCCAGCAGCTTAGCGGGACAGGGGGCCCGGGGCTACACCTTC
once,TRBJ2-5,TRBD1,TRBV28,CASSRTGGRLETQYF,TGTGCCAGCAGTAGGACAGGGGGCCGCTTGGAGACCCAGTACTTC
-,TRBJ1-2,TRBD1,TRBV5-1,CASSWGTGNGYTF,TGCGCCAGCAGCTGGGGGACAGGGAACGGCTACACCTTC
few,TRBJ2-1,-,TRBV7-2,CASKDYGEQFF,TGTGCCAGCAAGGATTATGGTGAGCAGTTCTTC